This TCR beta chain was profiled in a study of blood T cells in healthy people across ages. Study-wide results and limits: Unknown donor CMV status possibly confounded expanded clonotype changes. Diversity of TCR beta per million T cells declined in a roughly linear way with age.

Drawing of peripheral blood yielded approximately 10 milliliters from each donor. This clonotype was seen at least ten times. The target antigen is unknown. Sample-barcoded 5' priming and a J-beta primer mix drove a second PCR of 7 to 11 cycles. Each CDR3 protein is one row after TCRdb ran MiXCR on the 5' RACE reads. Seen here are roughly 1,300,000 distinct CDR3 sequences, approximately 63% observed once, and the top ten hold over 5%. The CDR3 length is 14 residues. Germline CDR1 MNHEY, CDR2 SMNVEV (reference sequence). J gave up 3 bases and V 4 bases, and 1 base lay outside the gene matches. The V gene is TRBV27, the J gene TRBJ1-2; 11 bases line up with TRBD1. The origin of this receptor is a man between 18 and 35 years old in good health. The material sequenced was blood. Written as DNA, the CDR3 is TGTGCCAGCAGTTCGGGACAGGGGGACTATGGCTACACCTTC. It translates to CASSSGQGDYGYTF.